This T cell receptor beta chain came from a study of cytotoxic CD8 clonotypes in ibrutinib-treated CLL. Study as a whole: Patient counts were ten to eleven relapsed/refractory, some 14 treatment-naive and around 17 IGHV unmutated. Following a median approximately twelve months of treatment, with a range of 6 to 36, response samples were taken.

Regarding the study as a whole: Stable or contracted on treatment, public clonotypes were also uncommon. In sustained-remission versus progressing patients, sampling times differed.

Libraries were prepared by immunoSEQ multiplex PCR; TCRdb keeps only in-frame clonotypes and omits some of them. The data show some 200,000 clones, 70% seen once. Looked up from germline, CDR1 is SQVTM and CDR2 is ANQGSEA. The CDR3 loop spans 13 amino acids. V was clipped by 3 bases and J by 12 bases, with 20 bases between them. Note on this clone: Antigen specificity is unknown.

This TCR came from a human donor with chronic lymphocytic leukemia. This specimen consisted of PBMCs, obtained after 12 months of ibrutinib treatment. This chain connects TRBV29-1 to TRBJ1-2; D ambiguous. CDR3 region: CSVETALMTGDTF. DNA of the CDR3: TGCAGCGTTGAGACTGCGCTCATGACGGGTGACACCTTC.